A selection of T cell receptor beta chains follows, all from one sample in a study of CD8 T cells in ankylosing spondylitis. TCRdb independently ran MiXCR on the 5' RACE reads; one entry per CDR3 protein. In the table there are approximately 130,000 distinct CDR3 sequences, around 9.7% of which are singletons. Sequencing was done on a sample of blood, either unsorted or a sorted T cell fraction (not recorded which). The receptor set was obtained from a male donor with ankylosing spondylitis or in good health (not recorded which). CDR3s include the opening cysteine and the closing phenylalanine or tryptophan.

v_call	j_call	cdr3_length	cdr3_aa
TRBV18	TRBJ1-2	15	CASSPRTGENYGYTF
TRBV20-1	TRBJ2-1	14	CSASTSGRHNEQFF
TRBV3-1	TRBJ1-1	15	CASSHGTVSNTEAFF
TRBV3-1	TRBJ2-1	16	CASSPPGGRHYNEQFF
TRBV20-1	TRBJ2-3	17	CSARGWAQGPLTDTQYF
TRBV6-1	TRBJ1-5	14	CASSEGRRRQPQHF
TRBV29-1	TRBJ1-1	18	CSVAIPTGAAFMNTEAFF
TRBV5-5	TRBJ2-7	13	CASSPAGVREQYF
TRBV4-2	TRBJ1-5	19	CASSQDPGPSLMGNQPQHF
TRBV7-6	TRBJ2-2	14	CASSLTGATGELFF
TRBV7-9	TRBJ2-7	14	CASSNSASGYEQYF
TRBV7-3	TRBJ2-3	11	CASSNADTQYF
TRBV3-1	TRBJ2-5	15	CASSQGSLAQETQYF
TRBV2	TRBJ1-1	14	CAGAVEGSYTEAFF
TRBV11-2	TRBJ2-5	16	CASSLEWQGGGETQYF
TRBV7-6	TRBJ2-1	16	CASSLVWEEPYNEQFF
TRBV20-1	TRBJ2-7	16	CSVSRDQMGRRGEQYF
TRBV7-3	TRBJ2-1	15	CASSYQGAQNNEQFF
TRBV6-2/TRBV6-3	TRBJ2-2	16	CASRPRTGKNTGELFF
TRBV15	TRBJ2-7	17	CATSRKGLAGGPNEQYF
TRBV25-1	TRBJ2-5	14	CASSPADGQGTQYF
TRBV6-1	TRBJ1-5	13	CASRVGSNQPQHF
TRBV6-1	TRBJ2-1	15	CASSTGTSHYNEQFF
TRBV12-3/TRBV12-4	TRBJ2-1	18	CAFSLTTSGRARDNEQFF